A single TCR beta chain is shown here with its context. Per the original data handling: Amplification from reference gene primers served as the basis for estimated nucleated cell counts. Clones were sequenced by immunoSEQ multiplex PCR, and TCRdb holds only the in-frame ones, with some missing. V, J and clone size were drawn from that table, and D and trimming were deduced from the DNA. The repertoire holds 260,000 or so clones, with roughly 85% as singletons. This sample is drawn from a study of blood T cell repertoires in COVID-19. Study in general: From the United States, Italy and Spain came samples of acute and convalescent COVID-19. From T cells, B-cell-depleted T cells, or PBMCs came the material, which was cDNA or gDNA.

This CDR3 is built from 15 residues. Germline V gene sequence: CDR1 MNHEY, CDR2 SVGAGI. Deletions cut 10 bases from V and 4 bases from J, with 20 bases between. Sequenced sample: PBMCs or T cells enriched from blood (not recorded which). The origin of this receptor is a woman aged 45 to 65 who had recovered from COVID-19. The rearrangement uses TRBV6-5 and TRBJ1-5; D perhaps matches TRBD1 (6 bases). The CDR3 protein is CATKGLGQPNQPQHF. CDR3 coding DNA: TGTGCCACTAAAGGGTTAGGACAGCCGAATCAGCCCCAGCATTTT.